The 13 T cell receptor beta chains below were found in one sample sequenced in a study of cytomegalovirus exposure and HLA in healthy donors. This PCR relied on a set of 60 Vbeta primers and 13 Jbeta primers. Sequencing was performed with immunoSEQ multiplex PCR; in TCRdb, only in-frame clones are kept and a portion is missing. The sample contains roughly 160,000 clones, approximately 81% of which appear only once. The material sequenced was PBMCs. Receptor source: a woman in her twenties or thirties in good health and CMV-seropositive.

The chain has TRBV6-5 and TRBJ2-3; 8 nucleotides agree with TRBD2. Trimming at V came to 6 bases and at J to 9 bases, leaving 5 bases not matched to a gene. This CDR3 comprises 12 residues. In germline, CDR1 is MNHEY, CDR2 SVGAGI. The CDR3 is CASSTRTSTQYF. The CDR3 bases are TGTGCCAGCAGCACGCGGACTAGCACGCAGTATTTT.

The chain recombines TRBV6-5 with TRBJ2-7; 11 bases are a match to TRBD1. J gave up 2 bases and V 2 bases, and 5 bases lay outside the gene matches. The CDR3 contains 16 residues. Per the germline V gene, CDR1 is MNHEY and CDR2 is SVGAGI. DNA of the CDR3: TGTGCCAGCAGTTACCTTGGGGGACAGGGGGCCTACGAGCAGTACTTC. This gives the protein CASSYLGGQGAYEQYF.

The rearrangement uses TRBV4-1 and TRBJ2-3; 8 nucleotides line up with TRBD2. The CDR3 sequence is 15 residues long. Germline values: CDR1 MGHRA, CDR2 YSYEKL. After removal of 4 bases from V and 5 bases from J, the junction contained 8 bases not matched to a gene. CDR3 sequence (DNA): TGCGCCAGCAGCCGAATGACTAGCGAGGGAGATACGCAGTATTTT. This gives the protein CASSRMTSEGDTQYF.

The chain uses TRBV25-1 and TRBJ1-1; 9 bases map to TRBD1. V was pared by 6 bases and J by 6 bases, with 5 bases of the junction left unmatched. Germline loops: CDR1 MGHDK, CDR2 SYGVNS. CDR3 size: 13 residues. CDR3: CASRQGAGAEAFF. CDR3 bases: TGTGCCAGCAGACAGGGGGCAGGGGCTGAAGCTTTCTTT.

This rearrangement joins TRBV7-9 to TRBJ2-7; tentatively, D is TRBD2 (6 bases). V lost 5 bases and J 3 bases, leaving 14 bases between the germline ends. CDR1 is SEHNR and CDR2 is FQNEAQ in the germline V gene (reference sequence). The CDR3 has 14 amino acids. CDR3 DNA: TGTGCCAGCAGCCATCGGGAGACCCGCTACGAGCAGTACTTC. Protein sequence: CASSHRETRYEQYF.

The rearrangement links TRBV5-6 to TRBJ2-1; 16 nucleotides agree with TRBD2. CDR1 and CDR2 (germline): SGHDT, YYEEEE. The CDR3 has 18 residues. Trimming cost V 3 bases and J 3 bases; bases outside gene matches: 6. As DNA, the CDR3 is TGTGCCAGCAGCTCCCCGGGACTAGCGGGGGGGGGCTACAATGAGCAGTTCTTC. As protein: CASSSPGLAGGGYNEQFF.

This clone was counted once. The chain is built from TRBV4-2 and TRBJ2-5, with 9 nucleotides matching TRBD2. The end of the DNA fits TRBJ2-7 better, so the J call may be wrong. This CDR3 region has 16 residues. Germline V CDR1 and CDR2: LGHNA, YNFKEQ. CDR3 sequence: CASSQDPPSGVSEQYF. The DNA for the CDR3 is TGTGCCAGCAGCCAAGATCCGCCTAGCGGGGTGTCCGAGCAGTACTTC.

The CDR3 here is CASSLAYRGRYNGYTF. CDR3 DNA sequence: TGTGCCAGCAGCTTAGCTTACAGGGGAAGGTATAATGGCTACACCTTC. The chain combines TRBV7-9 with TRBJ1-2; 7 bases line up with TRBD1. V shed 0 bases, J shed 6 bases, and the junction held 10 bases outside the gene matches. The CDR3 spans 16 residues. Per germline, CDR1 SEHNR and CDR2 FQNEAQ (reference sequence).

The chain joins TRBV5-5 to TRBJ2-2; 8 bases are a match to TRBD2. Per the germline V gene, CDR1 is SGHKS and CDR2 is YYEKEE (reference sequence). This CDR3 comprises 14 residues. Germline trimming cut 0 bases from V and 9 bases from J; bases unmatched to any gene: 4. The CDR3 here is CASSLAGGRRELFF. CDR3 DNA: TGTGCCAGCAGCTTGGCGGGGGGGCGAAGGGAGCTGTTTTTT. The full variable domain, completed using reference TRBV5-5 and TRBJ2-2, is DAGVTQSPTHLIKTRGQQVTLRCSPISGHKSVSWYQQVLGQGPQFIFQYYEKEERGRGNFPDRFSARQFPNYSSELNVNALLLGDSALYLCASSLAGGRRELFFGEGSRLTVL.

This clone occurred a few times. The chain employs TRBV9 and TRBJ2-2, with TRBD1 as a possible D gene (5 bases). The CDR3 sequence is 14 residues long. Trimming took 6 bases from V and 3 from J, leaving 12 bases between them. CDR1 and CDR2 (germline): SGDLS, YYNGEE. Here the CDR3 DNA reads TGTGCCAGCAAGTCAGGGATGGACACCGGGGAGCTGTTTTTT. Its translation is CASKSGMDTGELFF.

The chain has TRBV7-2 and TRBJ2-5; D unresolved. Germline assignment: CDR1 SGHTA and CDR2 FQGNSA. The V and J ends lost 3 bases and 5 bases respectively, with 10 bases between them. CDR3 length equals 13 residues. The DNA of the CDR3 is TGTGCCAGCAGCTTCCTCCCTACGGAGACCCAGTACTTC. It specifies CASSFLPTETQYF.

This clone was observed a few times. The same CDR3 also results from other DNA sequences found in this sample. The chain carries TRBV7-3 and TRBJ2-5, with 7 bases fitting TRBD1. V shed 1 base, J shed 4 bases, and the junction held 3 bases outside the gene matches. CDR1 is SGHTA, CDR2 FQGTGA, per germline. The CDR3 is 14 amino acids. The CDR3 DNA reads TGTGCCAGCAGCTTAAACAGGGGCGGAGAGACCCAGTACTTC. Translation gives CASSLNRGGETQYF.

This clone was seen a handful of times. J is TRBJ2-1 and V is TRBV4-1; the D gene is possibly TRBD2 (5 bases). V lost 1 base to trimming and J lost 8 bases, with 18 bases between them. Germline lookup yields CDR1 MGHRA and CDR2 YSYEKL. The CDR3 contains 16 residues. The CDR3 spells CASSQAIAPLVHEQFF. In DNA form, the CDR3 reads TGCGCCAGCAGCCAAGCAATAGCGCCCCTAGTCCATGAGCAGTTCTTC.